This T cell receptor (beta chain) is drawn from a study of cytomegalovirus exposure and HLA in healthy donors. Notes on the study in general: According to a subsequent analysis, TCR clusters from the first cohort were inclined to appear together in the roughly 120 validation repertoires. Among TCR beta chains, those listed as cytomegalovirus-associated numbered some 160.

Sequencing was performed with immunoSEQ multiplex PCR; in TCRdb, only in-frame clones are kept and a portion is missing. The repertoire holds 70,000 or so clones, with about 94% as singletons. Regarding this clone: What it recognizes is unknown.

Germline V CDR1 and CDR2: GTSNPN, SVGIG (reference sequence). Germline trimming cut 7 bases from V and 5 bases from J; bases unmatched to any gene: 11. The CDR3 sequence is 14 residues long. The chain links TRBV30 to TRBJ2-1; 7 positions match TRBD1. The sequencing input was PBMCs. The receptor comes from a woman between 18 and 29 years old in good health and CMV-seronegative. DNA of the CDR3: TGTGCCTTATCTCCGGGACAGAGAAACAATGAGCAGTTCTTC. Its protein is CALSPGQRNNEQFF. The whole variable domain, filled in from reference TRBV30 and TRBJ2-1, reads SQTIHQWPATLVQPVGSPLSLECTVEGTSNPNLYWYRQAAGRGLQLLFYSVGIGQISSEVPQNLSASRPQDRQFILSSKKLLLSDSGFYLCALSPGQRNNEQFFGPGTRLTVL.